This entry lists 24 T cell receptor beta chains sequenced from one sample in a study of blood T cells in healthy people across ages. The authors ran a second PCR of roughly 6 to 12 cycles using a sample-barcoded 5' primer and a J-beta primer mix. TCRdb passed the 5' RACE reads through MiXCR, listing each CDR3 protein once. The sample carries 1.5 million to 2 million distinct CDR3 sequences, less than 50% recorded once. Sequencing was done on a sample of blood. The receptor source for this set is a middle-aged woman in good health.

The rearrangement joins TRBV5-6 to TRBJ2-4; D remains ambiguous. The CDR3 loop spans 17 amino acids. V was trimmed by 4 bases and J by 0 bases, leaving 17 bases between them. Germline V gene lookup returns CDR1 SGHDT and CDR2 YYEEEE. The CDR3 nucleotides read TGTGCCAGCAGCAGAGAAGGTGATTTCCTAGCCAAAAACATTCAGTACTTC. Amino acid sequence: CASSREGDFLAKNIQYF.

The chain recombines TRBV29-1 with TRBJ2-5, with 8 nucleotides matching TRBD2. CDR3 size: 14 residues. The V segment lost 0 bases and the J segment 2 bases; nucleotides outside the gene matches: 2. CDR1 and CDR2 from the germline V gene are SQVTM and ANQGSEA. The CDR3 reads CSVEETGGQETQYF. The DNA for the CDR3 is TGCAGCGTTGAAGAAACGGGGGGGCAAGAGACCCAGTACTTC.

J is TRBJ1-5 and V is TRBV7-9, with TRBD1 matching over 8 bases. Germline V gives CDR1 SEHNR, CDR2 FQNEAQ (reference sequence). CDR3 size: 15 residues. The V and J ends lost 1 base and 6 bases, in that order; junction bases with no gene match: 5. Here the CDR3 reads CASSLGGQGLQPQHF. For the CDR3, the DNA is TGTGCCAGCAGCTTAGGAGGACAGGGACTTCAGCCCCAGCATTTT.

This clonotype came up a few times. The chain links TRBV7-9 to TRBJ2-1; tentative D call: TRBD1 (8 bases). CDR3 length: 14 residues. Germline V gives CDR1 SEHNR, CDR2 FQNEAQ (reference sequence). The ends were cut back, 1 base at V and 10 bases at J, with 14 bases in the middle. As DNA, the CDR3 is TGTGCCAGCAGCTTAGTGGCACAGGGGGGGGAGCAGTTCTTC. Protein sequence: CASSLVAQGGEQFF.

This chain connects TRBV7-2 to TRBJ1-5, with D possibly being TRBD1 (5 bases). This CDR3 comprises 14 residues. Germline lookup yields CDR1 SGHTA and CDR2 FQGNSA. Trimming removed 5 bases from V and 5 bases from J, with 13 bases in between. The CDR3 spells CASSIDSKDQPQHF. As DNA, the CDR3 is TGTGCCAGCAGCATCGACAGTAAGGATCAGCCCCAGCATTTT.

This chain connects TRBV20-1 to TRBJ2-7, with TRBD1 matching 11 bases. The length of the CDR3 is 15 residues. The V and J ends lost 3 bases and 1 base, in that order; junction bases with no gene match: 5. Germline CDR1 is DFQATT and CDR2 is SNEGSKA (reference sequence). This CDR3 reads CSASNRDRGSYEQYF. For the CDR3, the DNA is TGCAGTGCTAGTAACAGGGACAGGGGGTCCTACGAGCAGTACTTC.

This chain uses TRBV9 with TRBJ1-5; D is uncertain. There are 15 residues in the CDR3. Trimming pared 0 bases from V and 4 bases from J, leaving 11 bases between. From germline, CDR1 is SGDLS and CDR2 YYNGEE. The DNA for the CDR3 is TGTGCCAGCAGCGTAGGGGAGGGTAGGAATCAGCCCCAGCATTTT. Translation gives CASSVGEGRNQPQHF.

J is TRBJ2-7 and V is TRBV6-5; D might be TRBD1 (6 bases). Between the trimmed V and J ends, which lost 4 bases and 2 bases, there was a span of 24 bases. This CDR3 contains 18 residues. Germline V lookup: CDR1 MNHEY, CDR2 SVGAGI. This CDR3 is CASSSYVSRSGTPYEQYF. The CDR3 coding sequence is TGTGCCAGCAGTTCCTACGTTTCGAGATCCGGGACACCCTACGAGCAGTACTTC.

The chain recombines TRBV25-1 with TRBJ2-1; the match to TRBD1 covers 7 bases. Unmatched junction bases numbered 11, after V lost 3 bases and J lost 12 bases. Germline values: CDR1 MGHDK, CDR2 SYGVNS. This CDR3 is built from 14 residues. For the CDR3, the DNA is TGTGCCAGCAGTGAGATAGGACAGGATCTCGGGCAGTTCTTC. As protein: CASSEIGQDLGQFF.

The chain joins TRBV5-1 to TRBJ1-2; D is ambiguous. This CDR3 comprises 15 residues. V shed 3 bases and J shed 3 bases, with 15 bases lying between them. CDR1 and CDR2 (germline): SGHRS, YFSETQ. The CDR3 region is CASSSPNDHYYGYTF. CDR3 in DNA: TGCGCCAGCAGCTCCCCTAATGACCACTACTATGGCTACACCTTC.

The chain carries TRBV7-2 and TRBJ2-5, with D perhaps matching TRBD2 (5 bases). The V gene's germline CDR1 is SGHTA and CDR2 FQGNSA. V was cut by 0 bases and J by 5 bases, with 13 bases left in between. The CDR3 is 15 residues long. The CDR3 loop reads CASSLASRDWETQYF. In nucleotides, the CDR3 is TGTGCCAGCAGCTTAGCTTCACGGGATTGGGAGACCCAGTACTTC.

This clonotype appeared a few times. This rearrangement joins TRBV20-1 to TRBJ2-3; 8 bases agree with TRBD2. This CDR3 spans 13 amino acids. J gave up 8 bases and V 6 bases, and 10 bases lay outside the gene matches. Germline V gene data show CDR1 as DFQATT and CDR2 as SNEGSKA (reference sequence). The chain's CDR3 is CSAPTGGVVTQYF. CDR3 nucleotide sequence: TGCAGTGCCCCAACGGGGGGGGTTGTTACGCAGTATTTT.

DNA for the CDR3: TGTGCCAGCAGCCCCCGGGCTACCCCCGTCCTGACTTTC. Amino acid sequence: CASSPRATPVLTF. The V gene is TRBV7-6, the J gene TRBJ2-6; D not resolved. The germline V gene encodes CDR1 SGHVS and CDR2 FNYEAQ. This CDR3 spans 13 amino acids. V was shortened by 5 bases and J by 12 bases, with 14 bases between the two germline ends.

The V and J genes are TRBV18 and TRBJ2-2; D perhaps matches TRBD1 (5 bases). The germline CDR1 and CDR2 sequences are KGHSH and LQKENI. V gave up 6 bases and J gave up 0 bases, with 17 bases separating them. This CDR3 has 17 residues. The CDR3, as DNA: TGTGCCAGCTCGTCGGACACGCTAGAGGCGAACACCGGGGAGCTGTTTTTT. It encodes CASSSDTLEANTGELFF.

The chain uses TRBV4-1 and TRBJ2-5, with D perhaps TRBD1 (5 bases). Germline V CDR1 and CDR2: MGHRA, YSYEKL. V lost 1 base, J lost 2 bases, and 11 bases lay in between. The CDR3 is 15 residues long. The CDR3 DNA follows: TGCGCCAGCAGCCAAGGGACATATCCTCAAGAGACCCAGTACTTC. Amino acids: CASSQGTYPQETQYF.

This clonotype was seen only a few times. The DNA for the CDR3 is TGTGCCAGCAGCCCCCGGGACGGACGACGTACCAAAAACATTCAGTACTTC. It yields the protein CASSPRDGRRTKNIQYF. The chain joins TRBV7-2 to TRBJ2-4; either TRBD1 or TRBD2 may supply D (5 bases each). V was cut by 5 bases and J by 2 bases, with 19 bases left in between. The germline CDR1 and CDR2 sequences are SGHTA and FQGNSA. The CDR3 sequence is 17 residues long.

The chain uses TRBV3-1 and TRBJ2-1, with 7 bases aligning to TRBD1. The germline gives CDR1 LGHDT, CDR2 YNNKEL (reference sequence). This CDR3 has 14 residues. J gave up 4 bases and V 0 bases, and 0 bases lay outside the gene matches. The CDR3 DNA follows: TGTGCCAGCAGCCAAGAGGACAGGTACAATGAGCAGTTCTTC. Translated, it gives CASSQEDRYNEQFF.

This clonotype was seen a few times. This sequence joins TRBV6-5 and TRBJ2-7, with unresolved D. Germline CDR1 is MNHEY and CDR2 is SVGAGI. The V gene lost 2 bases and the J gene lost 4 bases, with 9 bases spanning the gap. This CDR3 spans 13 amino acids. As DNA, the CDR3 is TGTGCCAGCAGTTACGGCAGGATATACGAGCAGTACTTC. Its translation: CASSYGRIYEQYF.

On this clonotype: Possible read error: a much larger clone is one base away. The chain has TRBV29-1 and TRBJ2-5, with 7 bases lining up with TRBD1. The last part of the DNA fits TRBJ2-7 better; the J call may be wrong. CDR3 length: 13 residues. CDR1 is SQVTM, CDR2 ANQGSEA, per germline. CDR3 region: CSVQGQTLCEQYF. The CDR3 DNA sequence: TGCAGCGTTCAGGGACAGACTCTTTGCGAGCAGTACTTC.

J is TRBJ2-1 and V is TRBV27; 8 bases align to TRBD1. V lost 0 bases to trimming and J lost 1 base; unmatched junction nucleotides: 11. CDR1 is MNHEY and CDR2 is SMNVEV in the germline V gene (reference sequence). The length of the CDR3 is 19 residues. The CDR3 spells CASSLSPGGSLLSYNEQFF. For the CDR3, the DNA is TGTGCCAGCAGTTTATCGCCAGGGGGCAGTTTGCTATCCTACAATGAGCAGTTCTTC.

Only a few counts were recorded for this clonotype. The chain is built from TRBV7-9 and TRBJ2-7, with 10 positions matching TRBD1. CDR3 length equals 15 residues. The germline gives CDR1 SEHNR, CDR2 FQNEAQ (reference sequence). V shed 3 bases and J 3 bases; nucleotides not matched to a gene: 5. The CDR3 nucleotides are TGTGCCAGCAGCTTCCCGACAGGGGGCCACTACGAGCAGTACTTC. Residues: CASSFPTGGHYEQYF.

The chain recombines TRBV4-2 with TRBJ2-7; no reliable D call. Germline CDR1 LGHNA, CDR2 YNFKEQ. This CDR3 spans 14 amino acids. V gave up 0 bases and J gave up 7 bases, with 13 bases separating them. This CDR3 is CASSQDLNPAEQYF. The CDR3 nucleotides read TGTGCCAGCAGCCAAGATCTCAACCCTGCTGAGCAGTACTTC.

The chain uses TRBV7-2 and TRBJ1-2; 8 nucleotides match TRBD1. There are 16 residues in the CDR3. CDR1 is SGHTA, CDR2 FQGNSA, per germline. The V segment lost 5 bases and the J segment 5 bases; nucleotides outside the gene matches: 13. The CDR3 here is CASSEWTGNNPYGYTF. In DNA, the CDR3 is TGTGCCAGCAGCGAGTGGACAGGGAACAATCCTTATGGCTACACCTTC.

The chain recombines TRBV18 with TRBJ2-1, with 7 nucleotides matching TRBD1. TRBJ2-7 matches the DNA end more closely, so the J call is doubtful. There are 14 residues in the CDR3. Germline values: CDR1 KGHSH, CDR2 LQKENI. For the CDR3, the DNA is TGTGCCAGCTCCCTTCGGGACAGCTCGGGGGAGCAGTACTTC. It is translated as CASSLRDSSGEQYF.